Listed below are T cell receptor beta chains from one sample, sequenced in a study of blood T cells in healthy people across ages. TCRdb reprocessed the 5' RACE reads with MiXCR, giving one entry per CDR3 protein. Here the sample spans 1,500,000 or so distinct CDR3 sequences, approximately 59% being singletons. The specimen was blood. These receptors originate from a man aged 18 to 30 in good health. The CDR3 runs from the conserved cysteine through the conserved F or W. A D gene is named only where the DNA matches it firmly. Some rows mark clone size as missing; the rest say once, few, many or name a class of expanded clone.

size: NA
V: TRBV10-3
D: NA
J: TRBJ2-7
DNA: TGTGCCATCAGTGAGTCTGGGGCAGTCCCCTCACCTTACGAGCAGTACTTC
CDR3: CAISESGAVPSPYEQYF

size: NA
V: TRBV5-1
D: NA
J: TRBJ2-1
DNA: TGCGCCAGCACGGACTGGAATTACAATGAGCAGTTCTTC
CDR3: CASTDWNYNEQFF

size: NA
V: TRBV20-1
D: NA
J: TRBJ2-7
DNA: TGCAGTGCTAGAGACAGCCACTACGAGCAGTACTTC
CDR3: CSARDSHYEQYF

size: NA
V: TRBV5-1
D: NA
J: TRBJ1-1
DNA: TGCGCCAGCAGCCCGGGACTTCGGAGCACTGAAGCTTTCTTT
CDR3: CASSPGLRSTEAFF

size: NA
V: TRBV7-6
D: NA
J: TRBJ2-7
DNA: TGTGCCAGCAGCTTAGAGTTTGGTGGCTCCGGCTACAATGAGCAGTACTTC
CDR3: CASSLEFGGSGYNEQYF

size: few
V: TRBV29-1
D: NA
J: TRBJ2-7
DNA: TGCAGCGTTGCGGGCATTCTAACAAGCTACGAGCAGTACTTC
CDR3: CSVAGILTSYEQYF

size: NA
V: TRBV20-1
D: TRBD2
J: TRBJ2-7
DNA: TGCAGTGGGCGGGGGGTCGCCCTCTACGAGCAGTACTTC
CDR3: CSGRGVALYEQYF

size: NA
V: TRBV20-1
D: NA
J: TRBJ2-7
DNA: TGCAGTGCCCAGAAGGACGGGTACTCCTACGAGCAGTACTTC
CDR3: CSAQKDGYSYEQYF

size: NA
V: TRBV25-1
D: TRBD1
J: TRBJ1-2
DNA: TGTGCCAGCAGTGAAAATGAGGGACAGGGGAAAGATAGCTATGGCTACACCTTC
CDR3: CASSENEGQGKDSYGYTF

size: NA
V: TRBV29-1
D: NA
J: TRBJ2-1
DNA: TGCAGCGTTAACCTCTTTAGCGACTCCTACAATGAGCAGTTCTTC
CDR3: CSVNLFSDSYNEQFF